This entry features one TCR beta chain sequence. This clone appeared once. Its antigen remains undetermined. The record has no base qualities; no much larger clone is one base away. The data were taken from a study of OX40 agonist ivuxolimab in advanced cancers. Turning to the overall study: Ivuxolimab was a fully human IgG2 agonistic monoclonal antibody targeting the costimulatory receptor OX40 (CD134). Intravenous ivuxolimab was administered to patients every 2 weeks at six dose levels: 0.01, 0.1, 0.3, 1.5, 3 and 10 mg/kg. Among the approximately 54 dose-escalation patients, some 19 had hepatocellular carcinoma, approximately 15 melanoma, 9 renal cell carcinoma and 9 head and neck cancer. The dose-escalation cohort was 80% to 90% male with a mean age of about 58 years, ranging from roughly 23 to 79. Prior anti-PD-1, anti-PD-L1 or anti-CTLA-4 therapy was permitted, and checkpoint inhibitors had been received by about two fifths of dose-escalation patients. Partial responses were achieved by three dose-escalation patients, of whom one had hepatocellular carcinoma and two had cutaneous melanoma. The point of sequencing TCRbeta in the periphery was to test whether ivuxolimab changed TCR sequence diversity and drove clonal T-cell expansion. The paper covers the monotherapy dose-escalation part of the phase I ivuxolimab trial, which included N ≈ 57 patients.

The trial excluded patients who had a history of autoimmune disease or who were on systemic immunosuppression. Peripheral blood for TCR sequencing was drawn from every dose cohort at baseline, at cycle 4 day 1 and at cycle 7 day 1. Samples were obtained from an open-label, multicenter, first-in-human phase I dose-escalation trial of ivuxolimab. Adults with locally advanced or metastatic head and neck squamous cell, hepatocellular, melanoma or renal cell carcinoma were enrolled in the trial. Before TCR sequencing, CD4+ T cells and CD8+ T cells from peripheral blood were sorted into separate populations. What the study reported, not specific to this receptor: At doses of 0.1 to 3.0 mg/kg, clonal expansion of both CD4+ and CD8+ T cells in blood was seen between baseline and week 6. Partial responders in the 0.1-3.0 mg/kg groups had among the lowest normalized peripheral clonal expansion, especially among CD8+ T cells. Low levels of normalized T-cell clonal expansion were also seen in some nonresponding patients. Antigen specificity was not determined for the clonally expanded peripheral T cells. On average, CD8+ T cells showed more expanded clones than CD4+ T cells after ivuxolimab.

For sequencing of the TCRbeta CDR3 region, genomic DNA was extracted from the sorted cells. The immunoSEQ Assay was used for sequencing of TCRbeta CDR3 regions. This immuneACCESS table, as held by TCRdb, lists in-frame sequences with V and J called but not all clones. Of the missing ones, under half trace to an unresolved V gene in checked studies; the others have no known cause. This sample comprises about 76,000 clones, approximately 80% of them detected only once. The ten largest clones add up to roughly 7.1% of the sample. The specimen was CD4+ or CD8+ T cells sorted from blood, collected in a trial of the OX40 agonist ivuxolimab. The receptor was derived from an adult with an advanced solid tumor such as melanoma, head and neck, liver or kidney cancer.

The nucleotide sequence reads TGTGCCAGCAGTTACTCAGGGACAGTTATCGAGCAGTACTTC. Its translation reads: CASSYSGTVIEQYF. The chain joins TRBV6-5 to TRBJ2-7, with 7 bases aligning to TRBD1. CDR1 is given as MNHEY and CDR2 as SVGAGI, both from the germline V gene. After removal of 0 bases from V and 6 bases from J, the junction retains 5 bases not matched to a gene. The CDR3 holds 14 amino acids from the cysteine to the phenylalanine. This entry keeps only the CDR3 DNA: 42 bases, framed from base 1.